The 9 T cell receptor beta chains presented below share a single source sample, sequenced in a study of patients and donors after allogeneic stem cell transplantation. TCRdb passed the RT-PCR reads through MiXCR, listing each CDR3 protein once. The sample records 390,000 or so distinct CDR3 sequences, approximately 16% being singletons. Source material: blood, either unsorted or a sorted T cell fraction (not recorded which). These receptors originate from a human donor who was either an allogeneic HSCT recipient or a stem cell or donor lymphocyte infusion donor (not recorded which). It is not recorded whose cells these are; they may come from a transplant donor.

The chain carries TRBV24-1 and TRBJ1-2; 7 nucleotides line up with TRBD1. The CDR3 length is 13 residues. Germline V CDR1 and CDR2: KGHDR, SFDVKD. With 9 bases clipped from V and 4 bases from J, the junction kept 7 bases outside the gene matches. The CDR3 is CATGKGAGYGYTF. CDR3 in DNA: TGTGCCACCGGAAAGGGGGCAGGCTATGGCTACACCTTC.

The chain combines TRBV28 with TRBJ1-1; D might be TRBD1 (5 bases). Germline V CDR1 and CDR2: MDHEN, SYDVKM. The CDR3 has 16 amino acids. V lost 10 bases to trimming and J lost 0 bases, with 21 bases between them. The CDR3 region has the DNA TGTGCCACCCACAAGAAGGGGTTCCGTATGAACACTGAAGCTTTCTTT. This translates into CATHKKGFRMNTEAFF.

This clonotype has more than one count but fewer than ten. The rearrangement uses TRBV5-1 and TRBJ1-1; D perhaps matches TRBD1 (5 bases). This CDR3 spans 14 amino acids. From germline, CDR1 is SGHRS and CDR2 YFSETQ. Trimming shortened V by 3 bases and J by 11 bases, and 20 bases separated the two germline ends. The CDR3 nucleotides are TGCGCCAGCAGCTCCGGACCGGGGGAAAGTCGGGCTTTCTTT. The encoded protein is CASSSGPGESRAFF.

The gene calls are TRBV18 and TRBJ1-2; D unresolved. CDR1 and CDR2 (germline): KGHSH, LQKENI. There are 14 residues in the CDR3. Trimming took 1 base from V and 3 from J, leaving 9 bases between them. Written as DNA, the CDR3 is TGTGCCAGCTCACCACGGAGGGAGGACTATGGCTACACCTTC. Protein: CASSPRREDYGYTF.

The V and J genes are TRBV5-1 and TRBJ2-1; no firm D call. Trimming took 1 base from V and 5 from J, leaving 4 bases between them. CDR1 and CDR2 from the germline V gene are SGHRS and YFSETQ. CDR3 length: 12 amino acids. CDR3 bases: TGCGCCAGCAGCTTGACTGACAATGAGCAGTTCTTC. The encoded protein is CASSLTDNEQFF.

The chain joins TRBV2 to TRBJ2-3, with TRBD2 as a possible D gene (6 bases). The length of the CDR3 is 15 residues. The germline V and J ends were trimmed by 4 bases and 3 bases, with 14 bases remaining between them. Germline V lookup: CDR1 SNHLY, CDR2 FYNNEI. The CDR3 DNA is TGTGCCAGCAGTGTAGGAGGGGATGGGACAGATACGCAGTATTTT. It translates to CASSVGGDGTDTQYF.

There are many counts of this clonotype. The CDR3 DNA is TGCAGCGCCCTCTTTCTACTAGCGGAAAACACCGGGGAGCTGTTTTTT. This translates into CSALFLLAENTGELFF. This sequence joins TRBV29-1 and TRBJ2-2, with TRBD2 matching over 8 bases. The length of the CDR3 is 16 residues. J lost 2 bases, V lost 7 bases, and 12 bases had no gene match. Germline assignment: CDR1 SQVTM and CDR2 ANQGSEA.

This clonotype appeared a few times. The gene calls are TRBV12-3 or TRBV12-4 and TRBJ2-7; TRBD1 or TRBD2 may be the D gene (5 bases each). The CDR3 is made up of 15 amino acids. Trimming removed 3 bases at V and 3 bases at J, with 15 bases between. The CDR3 sequence is CASSFPGGGVYEQYF. CDR3 sequence (DNA): TGTGCCAGCAGTTTCCCTGGGGGTGGGGTCTACGAGCAGTACTTC.

This clonotype was detected a few times. The chain uses TRBV18 and TRBJ2-5, with 9 positions matching TRBD2. Germline assignment: CDR1 KGHSH and CDR2 LQKENI. With V trimmed by 0 bases and J by 4 bases, 6 bases remained unmatched. This CDR3 has 16 amino acids. The CDR3 DNA reads TGTGCCAGCTCACCACCTAGCGGGAGTGGTAGAGAGACCCAGTACTTC. It codes for CASSPPSGSGRETQYF.